A selection of T cell receptor beta chains follows, all from one sample in a study of blood T cell repertoires in COVID-19. Produced via immunoSEQ multiplex PCR; TCRdb's table is partial and in-frame only. The sample lists 65,000 to 80,000 clones; more than 80% were seen once. The specimen sequenced was peripheral blood. The receptors shown here come from a man aged 25-45 years with acute or convalescent COVID-19. CDR3s include the opening cysteine and the closing phenylalanine or tryptophan. The D gene is left open where the match is weak. Some rows mark clone size as missing; the rest say once, few, many or name a class of expanded clone.

D gene: .
clone size: few
J gene: TRBJ1-1
V gene: TRBV19
CDR3 protein: CASTQSGRGSGTEAFF
CDR3 DNA: TGTGCCAGTACCCAATCCGGACGGGGGAGCGGGACTGAAGCTTTCTTT

D gene: TRBD1
clone size: .
J gene: TRBJ1-4
V gene: TRBV9
CDR3 protein: CASSFGQGNEKLFF
CDR3 DNA: TGTGCCAGCAGCTTCGGACAGGGAAATGAAAAACTGTTTTTT

D gene: .
clone size: .
J gene: TRBJ2-1
V gene: TRBV5-1
CDR3 protein: CASLDSGNNEQFF
CDR3 DNA: TGCGCCAGCTTGGATAGCGGAAACAATGAGCAGTTCTTC

D gene: TRBD1
clone size: .
J gene: TRBJ1-3
V gene: TRBV5-1
CDR3 protein: CASSKNQGAGNTIYF
CDR3 DNA: TGCGCCAGCAGCAAAAACCAGGGGGCTGGAAACACCATATATTTT

D gene: .
clone size: .
J gene: TRBJ1-3
V gene: TRBV4-3
CDR3 protein: CASSQGVRSGNTIYF
CDR3 DNA: TGCGCCAGCAGCCAAGGAGTCCGCTCTGGAAACACCATATATTTT

D gene: TRBD2
clone size: .
J gene: TRBJ2-5
V gene: TRBV7-6
CDR3 protein: CASSLPSGGAETQYF
CDR3 DNA: TGTGCCAGCAGCTTACCTAGCGGGGGGGCAGAGACCCAGTACTTC

D gene: TRBD1
clone size: .
J gene: TRBJ1-1
V gene: TRBV6-6
CDR3 protein: CASSYSIEDRGLGAFF
CDR3 DNA: TGTGCCAGCAGTTACTCGATTGAGGACAGGGGATTGGGAGCTTTCTTT

D gene: .
clone size: once
J gene: TRBJ1-2
V gene: TRBV10-3
CDR3 protein: CAISVEGDYGYTF
CDR3 DNA: TGTGCCATCAGTGTAGAGGGCGACTATGGCTACACCTTC

D gene: TRBD1
clone size: .
J gene: TRBJ2-7
V gene: TRBV9
CDR3 protein: CASSAGQESSYEQYF
CDR3 DNA: TGTGCCAGCAGCGCAGGACAGGAGAGCTCCTACGAGCAGTACTTC

D gene: .
clone size: .
J gene: TRBJ2-5
V gene: TRBV20-1
CDR3 protein: CSASYNQETQYF
CDR3 DNA: TGCAGTGCTAGTTACAATCAAGAGACCCAGTACTTC

D gene: .
clone size: .
J gene: TRBJ2-1
V gene: TRBV10-3
CDR3 protein: CAISESEGGEQFF
CDR3 DNA: TGTGCCATCAGTGAGTCGGAAGGGGGTGAGCAGTTCTTC

D gene: .
clone size: .
J gene: TRBJ1-2
V gene: TRBV29-1
CDR3 protein: CSVQGSGGYTF
CDR3 DNA: TGCAGCGTTCAGGGTTCCGGTGGCTACACCTTC

D gene: .
clone size: .
J gene: TRBJ2-7
V gene: TRBV11-2
CDR3 protein: CASSLQTAYEQYF
CDR3 DNA: TGTGCCAGCAGCTTACAGACAGCGTACGAGCAGTACTTC

D gene: .
clone size: .
J gene: TRBJ1-5
V gene: TRBV30
CDR3 protein: CAWSGALSSNGGNQPQHF
CDR3 DNA: TGTGCCTGGAGTGGGGCTTTAAGCAGTAACGGAGGGAATCAGCCCCAGCATTTT

D gene: .
clone size: few
J gene: TRBJ1-2
V gene: TRBV30
CDR3 protein: CAWSTKLNYGYTF
CDR3 DNA: TGTGCCTGGAGTACCAAGCTTAACTATGGCTACACCTTC

D gene: TRBD1
clone size: .
J gene: TRBJ1-6
V gene: TRBV7-2
CDR3 protein: CASSGTGGSPLHF
CDR3 DNA: TGTGCCAGCAGCGGGACAGGCGGGTCACCCCTCCACTTT

D gene: .
clone size: .
J gene: TRBJ1-6
V gene: TRBV5-5
CDR3 protein: CASTPSSGNSPLHF
CDR3 DNA: TGTGCCAGCACACCCTCGTCGGGGAATTCACCCCTCCACTTT

D gene: TRBD1
clone size: .
J gene: TRBJ1-3
V gene: TRBV4-1
CDR3 protein: CASSQAEQGAGNTIYF
CDR3 DNA: TGCGCCAGCAGCCAAGCAGAACAGGGGGCTGGAAACACCATATATTTT

D gene: TRBD1
clone size: once
J gene: TRBJ1-5
V gene: TRBV29-1
CDR3 protein: CSVSPGQENQPQHF
CDR3 DNA: TGCAGCGTTTCCCCGGGACAGGAAAATCAGCCCCAGCATTTT

D gene: TRBD1
clone size: .
J gene: TRBJ1-3
V gene: TRBV7-2
CDR3 protein: CASSRTGISGNTIYF
CDR3 DNA: TGTGCCAGCAGCCGGACAGGGATCTCTGGAAACACCATATATTTT

D gene: .
clone size: .
J gene: TRBJ1-1
V gene: TRBV10-3
CDR3 protein: CAIRQVQDPLLGTEAFF
CDR3 DNA: TGTGCCATCAGACAAGTACAGGACCCCTTGTTGGGCACTGAAGCTTTCTTT

D gene: .
clone size: .
J gene: TRBJ1-6
V gene: TRBV4-1
CDR3 protein: CASSQERQTNSPLHF
CDR3 DNA: TGCGCCAGCAGCCAAGAAAGACAGACTAATTCACCCCTCCACTTT

D gene: .
clone size: few
J gene: TRBJ1-1
V gene: TRBV18
CDR3 protein: CASSPPLANTEAFF
CDR3 DNA: TGTGCCAGCTCACCACCGTTAGCGAACACTGAAGCTTTCTTT

D gene: TRBD1
clone size: .
J gene: TRBJ2-6
V gene: TRBV24-1
CDR3 protein: CATSDFRTGNVLTF
CDR3 DNA: TGTGCCACCAGTGATTTTAGGACAGGCAACGTCCTGACTTTC

D gene: TRBD1
clone size: .
J gene: TRBJ2-3
V gene: TRBV7-9
CDR3 protein: CASSSLQGAGDTQYF
CDR3 DNA: TGTGCCAGCAGCTCCCTACAGGGGGCCGGAGATACGCAGTATTTT

D gene: .
clone size: .
J gene: TRBJ1-1
V gene: TRBV9
CDR3 protein: CASSPIDRLNTEAFF
CDR3 DNA: TGTGCCAGCAGTCCTATTGACAGATTAAACACTGAAGCTTTCTTT

D gene: TRBD1
clone size: .
J gene: TRBJ2-2
V gene: TRBV7-9
CDR3 protein: CASSLGTGTGELFF
CDR3 DNA: TGTGCCAGCAGCTTAGGGACAGGGACCGGGGAGCTGTTTTTT

D gene: .
clone size: .
J gene: TRBJ2-2
V gene: TRBV21-1
CDR3 protein: CASSSPGLAERGVGELFF
CDR3 DNA: TGTGCCAGCAGCTCCCCGGGACTAGCGGAGAGGGGGGTCGGGGAGCTGTTTTTT

D gene: .
clone size: .
J gene: TRBJ1-5
V gene: TRBV7-7
CDR3 protein: CASSGPGRRNQPQHF
CDR3 DNA: TGTGCTAGCAGCGGTCCAGGAAGGCGCAATCAGCCCCAGCATTTT

D gene: TRBD1
clone size: .
J gene: TRBJ1-1
V gene: TRBV7-9
CDR3 protein: CASSLDGQGFPEAFF
CDR3 DNA: TGTGCCAGCAGCTTAGACGGACAGGGTTTTCCTGAAGCTTTCTTT

D gene: .
clone size: .
J gene: TRBJ1-5
V gene: TRBV20-1
CDR3 protein: CSASRWGDSNQPQHF
CDR3 DNA: TGCAGTGCTAGTAGATGGGGGGATAGCAATCAGCCCCAGCATTTT

D gene: .
clone size: medium-sized
J gene: TRBJ2-4
V gene: TRBV2
CDR3 protein: CASITKNIQYF
CDR3 DNA: TGTGCCAGCATCACCAAAAACATTCAGTACTTC

D gene: TRBD1
clone size: .
J gene: TRBJ1-5
V gene: TRBV6-5
CDR3 protein: CAIRDRYSNQPQHF
CDR3 DNA: TGTGCCATCCGGGACAGGTATAGCAATCAGCCCCAGCATTTT

D gene: TRBD2
clone size: .
J gene: TRBJ2-2
V gene: TRBV3-1/TRBV3-2
CDR3 protein: CASSQLFSGTSSNTGELFF
CDR3 DNA: TGTGCCAGCAGCCAACTTTTTAGCGGGACATCTTCGAACACCGGGGAGCTGTTTTTT

D gene: TRBD1
clone size: once
J gene: TRBJ2-1
V gene: TRBV7-9
CDR3 protein: CASSPTQGSSYNEQFF
CDR3 DNA: TGTGCCAGCAGCCCTACACAGGGGTCCTCCTACAATGAGCAGTTCTTC

D gene: .
clone size: few
J gene: TRBJ1-6
V gene: TRBV5-4
CDR3 protein: CASSLTVNNSPLHF
CDR3 DNA: TGTGCCAGCAGCTTAACAGTGAACAATTCACCCCTCCACTTT

D gene: .
clone size: .
J gene: TRBJ2-2
V gene: TRBV7-6
CDR3 protein: CASSPNQLRQVTGELFF
CDR3 DNA: TGTGCCAGCAGCCCGAATCAATTGAGACAAGTCACCGGGGAGCTGTTTTTT

D gene: .
clone size: .
J gene: TRBJ2-5
V gene: TRBV7-2
CDR3 protein: CASSPSSAQETQYF
CDR3 DNA: TGTGCCAGCAGCCCGTCTAGTGCTCAAGAGACCCAGTACTTC

D gene: .
clone size: .
J gene: TRBJ1-6
V gene: TRBV10-2
CDR3 protein: CASSQGTNSPLHF
CDR3 DNA: TGCGCCAGCAGTCAGGGGACTAATTCACCCCTCCACTTT

D gene: .
clone size: .
J gene: TRBJ1-1
V gene: TRBV9
CDR3 protein: CASSARRSGNTEAFF
CDR3 DNA: TGTGCCAGCAGCGCCCGGCGTTCGGGGAACACTGAAGCTTTCTTT

D gene: TRBD1
clone size: .
J gene: TRBJ1-2
V gene: TRBV10-3
CDR3 protein: CAISEGTGSYTF
CDR3 DNA: TGTGCCATCAGTGAGGGGACAGGGAGCTACACCTTC

D gene: .
clone size: .
J gene: TRBJ1-4
V gene: TRBV2
CDR3 protein: CASSVGTPDEKLFF
CDR3 DNA: TGTGCCAGCAGTGTTGGGACACCGGATGAAAAACTGTTTTTT

D gene: .
clone size: .
J gene: TRBJ2-1
V gene: TRBV4-3
CDR3 protein: CASSQESTTTREQFF
CDR3 DNA: TGCGCCAGCAGCCAAGAGTCTACAACCACTAGAGAGCAGTTCTTC

D gene: TRBD1
clone size: .
J gene: TRBJ1-2
V gene: TRBV5-1
CDR3 protein: CASRDRAGGYTF
CDR3 DNA: TGCGCCAGCAGAGACAGGGCCGGGGGCTACACCTTC

D gene: .
clone size: .
J gene: TRBJ2-3
V gene: TRBV7-6
CDR3 protein: CASSLRGGSTDTQYF
CDR3 DNA: TGTGCCAGCAGCTTACGAGGGGGAAGCACAGATACGCAGTATTTT

D gene: .
clone size: .
J gene: TRBJ1-4
V gene: TRBV19
CDR3 protein: CASSILGGAGEKLFF
CDR3 DNA: TGTGCCAGTAGTATCCTCGGGGGTGCCGGAGAAAAACTGTTTTTT

D gene: TRBD1
clone size: .
J gene: TRBJ2-5
V gene: TRBV24-1
CDR3 protein: CATSDPGQGETQYF
CDR3 DNA: TGTGCCACCAGTGATCCTGGACAGGGAGAGACCCAGTACTTC

D gene: .
clone size: .
J gene: TRBJ2-6
V gene: TRBV2
CDR3 protein: CASRQQGVRANVLTF
CDR3 DNA: TGTGCCAGCAGACAACAGGGCGTTAGGGCCAACGTCCTGACTTTC

D gene: TRBD1
clone size: .
J gene: TRBJ1-4
V gene: TRBV6-5
CDR3 protein: CASRQGVEKLFF
CDR3 DNA: TGTGCCAGCAGACAGGGGGTTGAAAAACTGTTTTTT

D gene: .
clone size: .
J gene: TRBJ1-5
V gene: TRBV3-1/TRBV3-2
CDR3 protein: CASSQVRNQPQHF
CDR3 DNA: TGTGCCAGCAGCCAAGTCAGGAATCAGCCCCAGCATTTT

D gene: TRBD1
clone size: .
J gene: TRBJ2-1
V gene: TRBV12-5
CDR3 protein: CASGIGTANEQFF
CDR3 DNA: TGTGCTAGTGGGATAGGGACAGCAAATGAGCAGTTCTTC

D gene: .
clone size: .
J gene: TRBJ1-1
V gene: TRBV6-6
CDR3 protein: CASRISYYEAAGFF
CDR3 DNA: TGTGCCAGCAGGATATCATATTATGAAGCCGCGGGTTTCTTT

D gene: .
clone size: .
J gene: TRBJ1-4
V gene: TRBV27
CDR3 protein: CASSLNRNEKLFF
CDR3 DNA: TGTGCCAGCAGTTTAAACAGGAATGAAAAACTGTTTTTT

D gene: TRBD2
clone size: .
J gene: TRBJ2-3
V gene: TRBV3-1/TRBV3-2
CDR3 protein: CASTPSGSFPGGDTQYF
CDR3 DNA: TGTGCCAGCACCCCAAGTGGTTCCTTCCCGGGGGGGGATACGCAGTATTTT